The 11 T cell receptor beta chains below come from one sample, sequenced in a study of CD8 T cells in ankylosing spondylitis. TCRdb recomputed calls from the 5' RACE reads with MiXCR, one row per CDR3 protein. The table has 250,000 or so distinct CDR3 sequences, 9.5% to 12% seen once. Sequencing was performed on blood, either unsorted or a sorted T cell fraction (not recorded which). The receptors were sampled from a male donor with ankylosing spondylitis or in good health (not recorded which).

This clonotype was seen more than once but under ten times. This chain connects TRBV5-1 to TRBJ1-1; weak D call: TRBD1 (6 bases). CDR1 SGHRS and CDR2 YFSETQ come from the germline V gene. V lost 4 bases and J lost 0, with 13 bases in between. The CDR3 sequence is 15 residues long. The CDR3 here is CASSPDGTLNTEAFF. The CDR3 nucleotides read TGCGCCAGCAGCCCGGACGGGACACTGAACACTGAAGCTTTCTTT. The full variable domain, its missing parts supplied by reference TRBV5-1 and TRBJ1-1, is KAGVTQTPRYLIKTRGQQVTLSCSPISGHRSVSWYQQTPGQGLQFLFEYFSETQRNKGNFPGRFSGRQFSNSRSEMNVSTLELGDSALYLCASSPDGTLNTEAFFGQGTRLTVV.

The V call is TRBV2, the J call TRBJ1-5, with 10 bases identical to TRBD1. Germline lookup yields CDR1 SNHLY and CDR2 FYNNEI. CDR3 length: 15 residues. With V trimmed by 4 bases and J by 0 bases, 0 bases remained unmatched. CDR3 sequence reads: CASSGDRGSNQPQHF. Here the CDR3 DNA reads TGTGCCAGCAGTGGGGACAGGGGTAGCAATCAGCCCCAGCATTTT.

A remark on this clonotype: Being one base from a much bigger clone, this may be a read error. The chain recombines TRBV6-1 with TRBJ1-1; possibly TRBD1 for D (6 bases). From germline, CDR1 is MNHNS and CDR2 SASEGT. Trimming shortened V by 9 bases and J by 6 bases, and 23 bases separated the two germline ends. CDR3 length equals 15 residues. The CDR3: CARTRSAQGAAEAFF. In DNA, the CDR3 is TGTGCCAGGACCCGCTCTGCACAGGGTGCCGCTGAAGCTTTCTTT.

This clonotype was observed many times. The chain joins TRBV4-1 to TRBJ2-1, with 8 nucleotides matching TRBD1. The length of the CDR3 is 17 residues. Germline V gene data show CDR1 as MGHRA and CDR2 as YSYEKL. V shed 4 bases, J shed 8 bases, and the junction held 16 bases outside the gene matches. The CDR3 is CASSRETPGQGIHEQFF. In nucleotides, the CDR3 is TGCGCCAGCAGCCGTGAGACTCCAGGACAGGGTATCCATGAGCAGTTCTTC.

Many counts were recorded for this clonotype. The rearrangement uses TRBV5-1 and TRBJ2-7; D possibly corresponds to TRBD2 (5 bases). CDR3 length: 14 amino acids. Germline V gene data show CDR1 as SGHRS and CDR2 as YFSETQ. The V gene lost 0 bases and the J gene lost 2 bases, with 9 bases spanning the gap. CDR3 loop: CASSLVGSTYEQYF. CDR3 coding DNA: TGCGCCAGCAGCTTGGTAGGGAGTACCTACGAGCAGTACTTC.

The table lists this clonotype with many counts. The J gene is TRBJ1-2, the V gene TRBV20-1, with a weak D call TRBD1 (5 bases). V shed 3 bases and J shed 8 bases, with 19 bases lying between them. The CDR3 is 14 amino acids. CDR1 DFQATT and CDR2 SNEGSKA come from the germline V gene (reference sequence). The CDR3 DNA is TGCAGTGCTAGGGCCCAGGGAAGTATTGTCGGCTACACCTTC. Its translation is CSARAQGSIVGYTF.

Ten or more counts support this clonotype. The chain recombines TRBV3-1 with TRBJ2-7; unclear D gene. The CDR3 is 12 amino acids. Germline lookup yields CDR1 LGHDT and CDR2 YNNKEL (reference sequence). The V and J ends lost 4 bases and 3 bases respectively, with 7 bases between them. Here the CDR3 reads CASSRSFYEQYF. The CDR3 nucleotides read TGTGCCAGCAGCCGGTCTTTCTACGAGCAGTACTTC.

This clonotype was seen many times. This chain joins TRBV20-1 and TRBJ2-3, with 9 bases aligning to TRBD1. V lost 3 bases, J lost 3 bases, and 4 bases stayed unmatched. CDR3 length: 14 residues. Looked up from germline, CDR1 is DFQATT and CDR2 is SNEGSKA (reference sequence). The CDR3 DNA reads TGCAGTGCTAGCCCGGGACAGGGAACAGATACGCAGTATTTT. Its protein is CSASPGQGTDTQYF.

This clonotype was seen a handful of times. The rearrangement joins TRBV7-8 to TRBJ2-7; 7 nucleotides match TRBD1. CDR1 is SGHVS and CDR2 is FQNEAQ in the germline V gene. V lost 4 bases and J lost 3; bases outside the gene matches: 6. The CDR3 covers 14 residues. CDR3 in amino acids: CASSSRQGHYEQYF. CDR3 DNA: TGTGCCAGCAGCTCCCGACAGGGCCACTACGAGCAGTACTTC.

This clonotype was found once. A much larger clone differs by one base, so this may be a read error. The CDR3 spells CASGLLSARNEQFF. Here the CDR3 DNA reads TGTGCCAGCGGTTTATTAAGTGCTCGAAATGAGCAGTTCTTC. The chain is built from TRBV12-3 or TRBV12-4 and TRBJ2-1; D is uncertain. CDR3 length: 14 residues.

This clonotype was seen at least ten times. This chain links TRBV5-6 with TRBJ1-3; D is undetermined. The V gene lost 0 bases and the J gene lost 2 bases, with 9 bases spanning the gap. This CDR3 has 15 amino acids. Germline V gives CDR1 SGHDT, CDR2 YYEEEE. CDR3 nucleotide sequence: TGTGCCAGCAGCTTGGCTCCGGAGACTGGAAACACCATATATTTT. Encoded protein: CASSLAPETGNTIYF.